This TCR beta chain was recovered during a study of cytomegalovirus exposure and HLA in healthy donors. Study-level results: HLA alleles were associated with 17,000 or so TCR beta sequences in a later analysis at 0.05 false discovery rate.

Germline V gene sequence: CDR1 GTSNPN, CDR2 SVGIG (reference sequence). This CDR3 spans 12 amino acids. Trimming removed 4 bases from V and 1 base from J, with 7 bases in between. Comments on this clone: Antigen: not known.

The PCR had 60 Vbeta and 13 Jbeta primers. Sequenced by immunoSEQ multiplex PCR; TCRdb stores in-frame clones only, minus some. Found here are 100,000 to 120,000 clones, approximately 83% of them singletons; the top ten hold more than 1.5%. Samples came from healthy bone marrow donors. The sequence was collected from a middle-aged man in good health and CMV-seronegative. This chain connects TRBV30 to TRBJ1-1; no reliable D call. The sample comprised PBMCs. The CDR3 is CAWTERNTEAFF. In nucleotides, the CDR3 is TGTGCCTGGACAGAAAGGAACACTGAAGCTTTCTTT.